Reported below is one TCR beta chain. What it recognizes is unknown. These data belong to a study of OX40 agonist ivuxolimab in advanced cancers. Turning to the study itself: Melanoma, hepatocellular carcinoma, head and neck or renal cell cancer occurred in dose-escalation patients. Study outcomes and limitations: Determination of antigen specificity was not performed for the expanded peripheral T cells. In general, CD8+ T cells held more expanded clones than CD4+ did, on average.

Assay: immunoSEQ multiplex PCR; the TCRdb copy retains only in-frame clones and omits some. The sample gives fewer than 55,000 clones, 87% of which show up once; under 2% is in the top ten. CDR1 is SGHDN, CDR2 FVKESK, per germline. V dropped 5 bases and J dropped 2 bases, with 21 bases sitting between them. This CDR3 spans 18 amino acids. Sequences were derived from CD4+ or CD8+ T cells sorted from blood, sampled in a trial of the OX40 agonist ivuxolimab. The gene calls are TRBV14 and TRBJ2-2; perhaps TRBD2 as D (6 bases). The receptor was derived from an adult with an advanced solid tumor such as melanoma, head and neck, liver or kidney cancer. The CDR3 DNA sequence: TGTGCCAGCAGCACCCGACTAGGCTGGGGTTTAAACACCGGGGAGCTGTTTTTT. It translates to CASSTRLGWGLNTGELFF.